Below are 23 T cell receptor beta chains sequenced from a single sample in a study of T cells in Graves' hyperthyroidism and ophthalmopathy. RNA transcripts served as the template for amplifying TCR beta CDR3 regions. Primed by the HTBI set, a first-round RT-PCR was run on the TCR CDR3. TCRdb called the multiplex PCR reads again in MiXCR, with one record for every CDR3 protein. This table has around 690,000 distinct CDR3 sequences, about 18% appearing once. The sequenced material came from blood. The receptor source for this set is a man aged 45-65 years with Graves' hyperthyroidism.

Many counts were recorded for this clonotype. The rearrangement uses TRBV10-3 and TRBJ2-7; D gene uncertain. Trimming took off 8 bases at V and 3 bases at J, with 14 bases between the two ends. Germline V gene sequence: CDR1 ENHRY, CDR2 SYGVKD. The CDR3 is made up of 13 amino acids. In nucleotides, the CDR3 is TGTGCCATCGGTCTAGAAAGTATCTACGAGCAGTACTTC. This sequence encodes CAIGLESIYEQYF.

This clonotype was seen ten or more times. The chain has TRBV12-3 or TRBV12-4 and TRBJ1-6; tentative D call: TRBD1 (5 bases). Trimming shortened V by 3 bases and J by 9 bases, and 12 bases separated the two germline ends. The length of the CDR3 is 14 residues. CDR3 amino acids: CASSFGDWSSPLHF. In DNA form, the CDR3 reads TGTGCCAGCAGTTTCGGGGACTGGAGTTCACCCCTCCACTTT.

V gene TRBV5-1 combines with J gene TRBJ2-3; 10 bases map to TRBD2. The V segment lost 0 bases and the J segment 0 bases; nucleotides outside the gene matches: 1. The CDR3 extends over 16 amino acids. Looked up from germline, CDR1 is SGHRS and CDR2 is YFSETQ. CDR3 nucleotides: TGCGCCAGCAGCTTGGAGACTAGCGGGAGCACAGATACGCAGTATTTT. Protein sequence: CASSLETSGSTDTQYF. Full variable domain (rest looked up from reference TRBV5-1 and TRBJ2-3): KAGVTQTPRYLIKTRGQQVTLSCSPISGHRSVSWYQQTPGQGLQFLFEYFSETQRNKGNFPGRFSGRQFSNSRSEMNVSTLELGDSALYLCASSLETSGSTDTQYFGPGTRLTVL.

The gene calls are TRBV20-1 and TRBJ1-4; TRBD1 is a possible D gene (5 bases). V was pared by 0 bases and J by 3 bases, with 11 bases between. Germline V lookup: CDR1 DFQATT, CDR2 SNEGSKA (reference sequence). CDR3 length equals 15 residues. This CDR3 reads CSARDLGAANEKLFF. CDR3 in DNA: TGCAGTGCTAGAGATCTCGGGGCAGCTAATGAAAAACTGTTTTTT.

The rearrangement uses TRBV4-3 and TRBJ1-1; D unclear. Germline V lookup: CDR1 LGHNA, CDR2 YSLEER. V was trimmed by 4 bases and J by 1 base, leaving 10 bases between them. The CDR3 length is 14 residues. The CDR3 is CASSPTTRNTEAFF. The CDR3 region has the DNA TGCGCCAGCAGCCCGACGACTAGGAACACTGAAGCTTTCTTT.

V and J are TRBV11-3 and TRBJ1-1; 7 nucleotides agree with TRBD1. The CDR3 length is 15 residues. Germline-derived CDR1 and CDR2 are SGHNT and YENEEA. The junction had 8 bases not matched to a gene; V was cut back by 2 bases and J by 5 bases. CDR3 residues: CASSLTGQAGTEAFF. DNA of the CDR3: TGTGCCAGCAGCTTAACTGGACAGGCGGGTACTGAAGCTTTCTTT.

In this sample, this clonotype turned up many times. The chain recombines TRBV10-1 with TRBJ2-3; no firm D call. This CDR3 is 14 amino acids long. In germline, CDR1 is WNHNN, CDR2 SYGVQD (reference sequence). Deletions cut 4 bases from V and 3 bases from J, with 11 bases between. The CDR3 DNA reads TGCGCCAGCAGTGCTTTCCCCCGGACAGATACGCAGTATTTT. The encoded protein is CASSAFPRTDTQYF.

This clonotype was detected many times. The rearrangement uses TRBV28 and TRBJ2-1, with D perhaps TRBD2 (6 bases). From germline, CDR1 is MDHEN and CDR2 SYDVKM. The CDR3 is 14 residues long. V shed 7 bases and J shed 6 bases, with 16 bases lying between them. DNA of the CDR3: TGTGCCAGCATCCTGTCGGGAGTGGGCAATGAGCAGTTCTTC. Its translation is CASILSGVGNEQFF.

This clonotype came up many times. CDR3 amino acids: CASSRTGTDNSGNTIYF. The CDR3 region has the DNA TGTGCCAGCAGCCGAACCGGGACGGACAACTCTGGAAACACCATATATTTT. The chain carries TRBV7-2 and TRBJ1-3; possibly TRBD1 for D (5 bases). The germline V gene has CDR1 SGHTA and CDR2 FQGNSA. The V end lost 5 bases, the J end lost 0 bases, and 17 bases lay between the germline ends. This CDR3 comprises 17 residues.

This clonotype has at least ten counts. The chain carries TRBV16 and TRBJ1-1; D remains unclear. The CDR3 sequence is 13 residues long. Trimming left V 2 bases short and J 12 bases short, with 16 bases between. Germline V gives CDR1 KGHSY, CDR2 FQNENV. The CDR3: CASSQSFDLDTFF. Here the CDR3 DNA reads TGTGCCAGCAGCCAAAGTTTTGACTTAGATACTTTCTTT.

Note on this clonotype: This may arise from a read error, as a much more abundant clone is one base away. CDR3 coding DNA: TGTGCCGGCAGCCTACACCAAGAGACCCAGTACTTC. It encodes CAGSLHQETQYF. The chain joins TRBV3-1 to TRBJ2-5, with unresolved D. Germline V lookup: CDR1 LGHDT, CDR2 YNNKEL (reference sequence). The CDR3 runs to 12 residues.

The J gene is TRBJ2-3, the V gene TRBV4-2; D may be TRBD2 (5 bases). The CDR3 is 17 amino acids. In germline, CDR1 is LGHNA, CDR2 YNFKEQ. The germline V and J ends were trimmed by 0 bases and 0 bases, with 13 bases remaining between them. CDR3 sequence reads: CASSQDGDEGSTDTQYF. As DNA, the CDR3 is TGTGCCAGCAGCCAAGATGGAGACGAGGGAAGCACAGATACGCAGTATTTT.

This clonotype was counted a few times. The CDR3 ends on some other residue instead of the conserved phenylalanine or tryptophan, so this is likely a read error. This chain links TRBV28 with TRBJ2-7; D unclear. V lost 5 bases and J 2 bases, leaving 13 bases between the germline ends. The CDR3 contains 14 residues. The germline gives CDR1 MDHEN, CDR2 SYDVKM. CDR3 bases: TGTGCCAGCAGTCCCCACGGGCCGACCTACGAGCAGTACCTC. This sequence encodes CASSPHGPTYEQYL.

The V and J genes are TRBV12-3 or TRBV12-4 and TRBJ2-3; 10 bases align to TRBD2. The CDR3 sequence is 16 residues long. Trimming removed 2 bases from V and 0 bases from J; junction bases left unmatched: 2. CDR3 in DNA: TGTGCCAGCAGTTTAATAGCGGGAGGAAGCACAGATACGCAGTATTTT. It codes for CASSLIAGGSTDTQYF.

This clonotype was found many times. V and J are TRBV28 and TRBJ1-2, with D unresolved. Germline V lookup: CDR1 MDHEN, CDR2 SYDVKM. This CDR3 is 13 amino acids long. V was cut by 2 bases and J by 4 bases, with 8 bases left in between. The CDR3 loop is CASSLMEGYGYTF. The CDR3 DNA follows: TGTGCCAGCAGTTTAATGGAGGGCTATGGCTACACCTTC.

This clonotype was recorded at least ten times. This sequence joins TRBV9 and TRBJ2-1, with TRBD2 matching over 10 bases. V shed 0 bases, J shed 6 bases, and the junction held 3 bases outside the gene matches. In germline, CDR1 is SGDLS, CDR2 YYNGEE. CDR3 length: 15 amino acids. The CDR3 region has the DNA TGTGCCAGCAGCGTAGGAAGCGGGAGGGTCAATGAGCAGTTCTTC. It encodes CASSVGSGRVNEQFF.

The chain carries TRBV14 and TRBJ2-7; TRBD2 matches at 7 bases. CDR3 size: 16 residues. V lost 4 bases to trimming and J lost 4 bases; unmatched junction nucleotides: 13. The germline V gene has CDR1 SGHDN and CDR2 FVKESK. The CDR3 sequence is CASSPPGGAGRYEQYF. The DNA of the CDR3 is TGTGCCAGCAGCCCCCCGGGGGGAGCGGGAAGGTACGAGCAGTACTTC.

This clonotype occurred many times. The genes are TRBV6-1 and TRBJ2-5; 11 nucleotides align to TRBD2. Unmatched junction bases numbered 2, after V lost 7 bases and J lost 4 bases. CDR1 and CDR2 (germline): MNHNS, SASEGT. The CDR3 covers 13 residues. In nucleotides, the CDR3 is TGTGCCAGCAAAGGACTAGCGGGAGAGACCCAGTACTTC. Translating gives CASKGLAGETQYF.

This clonotype came up a few times. The chain joins TRBV5-1 to TRBJ2-1; D perhaps matches TRBD1 (6 bases). Between the trimmed V and J ends, which lost 2 bases and 5 bases, there was a span of 8 bases. The CDR3 is 13 amino acids. From germline, CDR1 is SGHRS and CDR2 YFSETQ. The CDR3 protein is CASSLTGNNEQFF. CDR3 DNA: TGCGCCAGCAGCTTAACAGGGAACAATGAGCAGTTCTTC. Complete variable domain (other parts from reference TRBV5-1 and TRBJ2-1): KAGVTQTPRYLIKTRGQQVTLSCSPISGHRSVSWYQQTPGQGLQFLFEYFSETQRNKGNFPGRFSGRQFSNSRSEMNVSTLELGDSALYLCASSLTGNNEQFFGPGTRLTVL.

This clonotype appeared many times. The chain has TRBV2 and TRBJ2-7; perhaps TRBD2 as D (7 bases). The V end was cut by 5 bases, the J end by 2 bases, with 19 bases between. The CDR3 has 16 residues. Germline V gene data show CDR1 as SNHLY and CDR2 as FYNNEI. CDR3 bases: TGTGCCAGCAGTCCCCCGGGGGGCAGGGGAGCCTACGAGCAGTACTTC. Its translation: CASSPPGGRGAYEQYF.

Comment on this clonotype: A clone one base away is much larger, so this may be a read error. J is TRBJ2-2 and V is TRBV11-2, with D possibly TRBD2 on 6 matching bases. Trimming cost V 5 bases and J 6 bases, with 13 bases left between them. The CDR3 extends over 14 amino acids. Germline V gene data show CDR1 as SGHAT and CDR2 as FQNNGV. The CDR3 coding sequence is TGTGCCAGCAGCGCGGGACTCCCAGCCGGGGAGCTGTTTTTT. It specifies CASSAGLPAGELFF.

Many counts were recorded for this clonotype. The V gene is TRBV28, the J gene TRBJ2-1, with 9 positions matching TRBD1. The CDR3 is 15 residues long. Germline V gene sequence: CDR1 MDHEN, CDR2 SYDVKM. The V gene end was trimmed by 4 bases and the J gene end by 5 bases; junction bases not matched to a gene: 6. The CDR3, as DNA: TGTGCCAGCAGTTCACAGGGGGCGCTGGACAATGAGCAGTTCTTC. Its protein is CASSSQGALDNEQFF.

The sample holds many counts of this clonotype. The chain carries TRBV12-3 or TRBV12-4 and TRBJ2-6; the D gene is possibly TRBD2 (5 bases). V was clipped by 7 bases and J by 1 base, with 11 bases between them. The CDR3 runs 15 residues. The CDR3 sequence: CASTMRGSGANVLTF. For the CDR3, the DNA is TGTGCCAGCACCATGAGAGGGTCTGGGGCCAACGTCCTGACTTTC.